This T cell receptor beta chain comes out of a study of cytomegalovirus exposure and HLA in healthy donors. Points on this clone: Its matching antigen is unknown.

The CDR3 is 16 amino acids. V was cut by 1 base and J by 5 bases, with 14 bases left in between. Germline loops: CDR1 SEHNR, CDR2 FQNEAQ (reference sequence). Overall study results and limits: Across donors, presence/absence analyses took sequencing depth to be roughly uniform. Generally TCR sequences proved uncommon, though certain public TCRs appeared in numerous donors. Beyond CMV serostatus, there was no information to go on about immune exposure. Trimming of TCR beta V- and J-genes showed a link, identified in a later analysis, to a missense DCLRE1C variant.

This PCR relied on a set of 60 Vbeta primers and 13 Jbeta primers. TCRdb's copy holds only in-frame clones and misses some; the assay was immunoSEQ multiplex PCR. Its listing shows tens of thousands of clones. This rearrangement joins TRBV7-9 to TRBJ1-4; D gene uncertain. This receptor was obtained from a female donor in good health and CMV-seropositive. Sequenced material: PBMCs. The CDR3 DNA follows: TGTGCCAGCAGCTTAGATAGTCCAGGCCAAAATGAAAAACTGTTTTTT. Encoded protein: CASSLDSPGQNEKLFF.